The following is a TCR beta chain sequence with its context. What it binds is not known. The CDR3 contains 14 residues. Trimming cost V 4 bases and J 4 bases, with 14 bases left between them. The germline V gene has CDR1 SGHRS and CDR2 YFSETQ. Measured with immunoSEQ multiplex PCR; TCRdb has only the in-frame clones, and not every one. The sample has roughly 100,000 clones, about 92% seen once. The data derive from a study of OX40 agonist ivuxolimab in advanced cancers. Whole-study context: The study gave patients intravenous ivuxolimab at 0.01 to 10 mg/kg every 2 weeks. Study results and limitations: Relative to CD4+, CD8+ T cells held more expanded clones on average.

This receptor was taken from an adult with an advanced solid tumor such as melanoma, head and neck, liver or kidney cancer. The starting material was CD4+ or CD8+ T cells sorted from blood, obtained in a trial of the OX40 agonist ivuxolimab. The J gene is TRBJ1-2, the V gene TRBV5-1, with D possibly matching TRBD1 (6 bases). CDR3 residues: CASSTLRGGYGYTF. Written as DNA, the CDR3 is TGCGCCAGCAGCACACTCAGGGGCGGCTATGGCTACACCTTC.